One and the same sample provided the 6 T cell receptor beta chains below, sequenced in a study of T cell responses to AZD1222 COVID-19 vaccine. Sequenced by immunoSEQ multiplex PCR; TCRdb stores in-frame clones only, minus some. The sample shows 140,000 to 150,000 clones, 92% of them seen only once. The sample in question was peripheral blood, obtained on day 0 of AZD1222 vaccination. The receptors were sampled from an adult in good health.

This chain joins TRBV7-2 and TRBJ2-7; D is possibly TRBD1 (6 bases). This CDR3 comprises 14 residues. Trimming took off 5 bases at V and 2 bases at J, with 13 bases between the two ends. CDR1 and CDR2 (germline): SGHTA, FQGNSA. CDR3 region: CASSNTGGAYEQYF. The CDR3 bases are TGTGCCAGCAGCAACACTGGGGGCGCCTACGAGCAGTACTTC.

This clone was seen a few times. Additional DNA sequences in this sample encode the identical CDR3. This chain links TRBV12-3 or TRBV12-4 with TRBJ2-5; no definite D call. This CDR3 has 13 amino acids. The germline V and J ends were trimmed by 2 bases and 5 bases, with 9 bases remaining between them. CDR3 coding DNA: TGTGCCAGCAGTTTATCGGGTGTGGAGACCCAGTACTTC. Its protein is CASSLSGVETQYF.

The rearrangement links TRBV29-1 to TRBJ1-1; tentative D call: TRBD1 (5 bases). The CDR3 contains 13 residues. CDR1 is SQVTM, CDR2 ANQGSEA, per germline. Trimming took off 6 bases at V and 13 bases at J, with 24 bases between the two ends. The chain's CDR3 is CSVSEGTAYSGFF. DNA of the CDR3: TGCAGCGTCTCCGAAGGGACGGCTTATAGTGGTTTCTTT. Complete variable domain (other parts from reference TRBV29-1 and TRBJ1-1): SAVISQKPSRDICQRGTSLTIQCQVDSQVTMMFWYRQQPGQSLTLIATANQGSEATYESGFVIDKFPISRPNLTFSTLTVSNMSPEDSSIYLCSVSEGTAYSGFFGQGTRLTVV.

The chain employs TRBV10-3 and TRBJ1-5; no reliable D call. Germline values: CDR1 ENHRY, CDR2 SYGVKD. Trimming shortened V by 5 bases and J by 5 bases, and 10 bases separated the two germline ends. The CDR3 totals 13 residues. This CDR3 reads CAISRTADQPQHF. The CDR3 DNA reads TGTGCCATCAGTCGTACAGCTGATCAGCCCCAGCATTTT.

V gene TRBV5-1 combines with J gene TRBJ2-3; no reliable D call. Germline CDR1 SGHRS, CDR2 YFSETQ. The CDR3 is 14 amino acids. V lost 0 bases to trimming and J lost 4 bases, with 9 bases between them. CDR3 coding DNA: TGCGCCAGCAGCTTGGCTGGGTTCCCAGATACGCAGTATTTT. Its protein product is CASSLAGFPDTQYF.

This clone came up once. This sequence joins TRBV5-4 and TRBJ2-5; TRBD2 matches at 14 bases. The junction had 8 bases not matched to a gene; V was cut back by 4 bases and J by 6 bases. The CDR3 extends over 16 amino acids. CDR1 is SGHNT, CDR2 YYREEE, per germline (reference sequence). The DNA of the CDR3 is TGTGCCAGCAGCCCCGGGACTAGCGGGAGTAGGCAGACCCAGTACTTC. Its protein is CASSPGTSGSRQTQYF.